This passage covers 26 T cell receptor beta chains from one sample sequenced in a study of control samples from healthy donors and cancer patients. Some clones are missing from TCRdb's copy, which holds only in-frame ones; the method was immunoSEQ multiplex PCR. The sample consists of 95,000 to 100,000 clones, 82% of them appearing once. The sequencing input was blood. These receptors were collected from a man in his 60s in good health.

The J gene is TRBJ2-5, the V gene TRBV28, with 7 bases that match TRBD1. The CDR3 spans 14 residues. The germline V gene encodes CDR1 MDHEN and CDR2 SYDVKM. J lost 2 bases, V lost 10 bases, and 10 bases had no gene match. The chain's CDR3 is CATADRRTQETQYF. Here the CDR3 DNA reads TGTGCCACCGCGGACAGGAGAACACAAGAGACCCAGTACTTC.

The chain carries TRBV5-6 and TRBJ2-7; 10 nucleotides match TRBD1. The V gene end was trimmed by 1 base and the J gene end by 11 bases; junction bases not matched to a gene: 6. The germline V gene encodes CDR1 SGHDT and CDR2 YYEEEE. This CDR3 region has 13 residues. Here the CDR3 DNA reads TGTGCCAGCAGCTTGTGGGGTGGGACAGGGGAGTACTTC. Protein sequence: CASSLWGGTGEYF.

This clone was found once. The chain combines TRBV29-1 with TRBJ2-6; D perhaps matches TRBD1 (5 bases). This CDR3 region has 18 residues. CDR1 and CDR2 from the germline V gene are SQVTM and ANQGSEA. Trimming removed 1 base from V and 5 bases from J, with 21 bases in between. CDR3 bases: TGCAGCGTTGAAGGGCAGGGCCCAAGAAGCCTCAGGGCCAACGTCCTGACTTTC. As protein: CSVEGQGPRSLRANVLTF.

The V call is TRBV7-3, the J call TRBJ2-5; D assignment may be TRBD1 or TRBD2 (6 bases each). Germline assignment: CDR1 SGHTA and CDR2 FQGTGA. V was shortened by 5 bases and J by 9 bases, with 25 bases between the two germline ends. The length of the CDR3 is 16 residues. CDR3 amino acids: CASSPRGGPTQWAQYF. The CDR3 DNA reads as TGTGCCAGCAGCCCGCGTGGGGGGCCGACCCAGTGGGCCCAGTACTTC.

The CDR3 here is CATSRGDRGNTGELFF. CDR3 bases: TGTGCCACCAGCAGAGGGGACAGGGGGAACACCGGGGAGCTGTTTTTT. The chain links TRBV15 to TRBJ2-2, with 10 nucleotides matching TRBD1. CDR1 is LNHNV and CDR2 is YYDKDF in the germline V gene (reference sequence). The CDR3 runs 16 residues. The V segment lost 1 base and the J segment 1 base; nucleotides outside the gene matches: 0.

The CDR3 DNA follows: TGTGCCAGCAGCCTTCGGGGGGGGTCAGCGCCCCTCCACTTT. Amino acids: CASSLRGGSAPLHF. V is TRBV3-1 (or the pseudogene TRBV3-2) and J is TRBJ1-6; D may be TRBD1 (5 bases). Germline V gives CDR1 LGHDT, CDR2 YNNKEL (reference sequence). CDR3 length equals 14 residues. Trimming took off 4 bases at V and 13 bases at J, with 17 bases between the two ends.

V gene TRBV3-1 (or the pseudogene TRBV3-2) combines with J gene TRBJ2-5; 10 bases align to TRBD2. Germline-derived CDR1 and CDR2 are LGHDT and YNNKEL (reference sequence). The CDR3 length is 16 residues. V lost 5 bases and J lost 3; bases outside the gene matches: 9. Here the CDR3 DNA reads TGTGCCAGCAGCACCCGACTAGCGGGCGTCAAAGAGACCCAGTACTTC. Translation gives CASSTRLAGVKETQYF.

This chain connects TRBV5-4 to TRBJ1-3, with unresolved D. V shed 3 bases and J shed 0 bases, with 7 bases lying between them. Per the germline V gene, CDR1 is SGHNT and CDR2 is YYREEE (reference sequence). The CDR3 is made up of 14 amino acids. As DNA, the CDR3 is TGTGCCAGCAGCTCACAGAGCTCTGGAAACACCATATATTTT. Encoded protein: CASSSQSSGNTIYF.

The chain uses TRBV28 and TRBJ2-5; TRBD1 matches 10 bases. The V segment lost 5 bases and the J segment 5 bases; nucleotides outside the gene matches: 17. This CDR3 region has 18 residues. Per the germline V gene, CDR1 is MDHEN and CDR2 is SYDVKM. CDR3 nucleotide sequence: TGTGCCAGCAGTCCGTATTATATCGCGACAGGGGGCAGGGAGACCCAGTACTTC. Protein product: CASSPYYIATGGRETQYF.

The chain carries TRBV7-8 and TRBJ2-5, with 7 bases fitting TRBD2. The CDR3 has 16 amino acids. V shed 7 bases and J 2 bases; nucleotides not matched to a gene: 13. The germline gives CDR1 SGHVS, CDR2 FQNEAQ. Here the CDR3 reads CASTWGVAGRQETQYF. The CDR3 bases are TGTGCCAGCACCTGGGGAGTAGCGGGCAGACAAGAGACCCAGTACTTC.

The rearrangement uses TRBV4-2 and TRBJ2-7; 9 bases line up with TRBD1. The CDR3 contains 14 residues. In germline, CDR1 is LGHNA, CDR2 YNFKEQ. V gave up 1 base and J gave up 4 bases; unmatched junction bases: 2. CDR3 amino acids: CASSQVGTGYEQYF. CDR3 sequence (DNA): TGTGCCAGCAGCCAAGTTGGGACAGGGTACGAGCAGTACTTC.

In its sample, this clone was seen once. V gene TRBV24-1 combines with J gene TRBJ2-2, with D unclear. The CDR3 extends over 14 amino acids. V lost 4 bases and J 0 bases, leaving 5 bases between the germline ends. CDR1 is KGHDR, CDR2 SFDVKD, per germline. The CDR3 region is CATSENTNTGELFF. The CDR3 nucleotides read TGTGCCACCAGTGAGAATACGAACACCGGGGAGCTGTTTTTT.

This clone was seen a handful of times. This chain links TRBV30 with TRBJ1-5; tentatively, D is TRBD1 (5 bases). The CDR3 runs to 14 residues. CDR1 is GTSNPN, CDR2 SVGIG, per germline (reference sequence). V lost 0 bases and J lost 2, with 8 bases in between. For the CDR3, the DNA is TGTGCCTGGAGTGTACGCAGGGGCAATCAGCCCCAGCATTTT. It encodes CAWSVRRGNQPQHF.

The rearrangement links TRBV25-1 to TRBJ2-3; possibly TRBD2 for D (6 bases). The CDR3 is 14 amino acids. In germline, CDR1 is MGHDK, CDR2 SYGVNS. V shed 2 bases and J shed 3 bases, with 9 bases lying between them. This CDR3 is CASSEIGRTDTQYF. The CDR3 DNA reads TGTGCCAGCAGTGAAATAGGGAGGACAGATACGCAGTATTTT.

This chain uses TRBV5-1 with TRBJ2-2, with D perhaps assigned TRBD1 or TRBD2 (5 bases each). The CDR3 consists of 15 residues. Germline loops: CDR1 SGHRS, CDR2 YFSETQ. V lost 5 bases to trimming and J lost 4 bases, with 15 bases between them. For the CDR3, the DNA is TGCGCCAGCAGAATCCGGGACCGCATCACCGGGGAGCTGTTTTTT. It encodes CASRIRDRITGELFF.

The CDR3: CATSRDLPDRGSDTQYF. The CDR3 DNA is TGTGCCACCAGCAGAGATCTGCCGGACAGGGGCTCAGATACGCAGTATTTT. J is TRBJ2-3 and V is TRBV15; 9 nucleotides align to TRBD1. CDR3 length equals 17 residues. Germline assignment: CDR1 LNHNV and CDR2 YYDKDF (reference sequence). The V gene end was trimmed by 0 bases and the J gene end by 4 bases; junction bases not matched to a gene: 8.

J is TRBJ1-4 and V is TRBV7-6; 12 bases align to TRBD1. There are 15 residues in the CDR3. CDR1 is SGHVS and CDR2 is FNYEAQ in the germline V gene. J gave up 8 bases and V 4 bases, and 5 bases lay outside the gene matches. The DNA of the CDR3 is TGTGCCAGCAGCTCCGCCGGGACAGGGGGCGAAAAACTGTTTTTT. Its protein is CASSSAGTGGEKLFF.

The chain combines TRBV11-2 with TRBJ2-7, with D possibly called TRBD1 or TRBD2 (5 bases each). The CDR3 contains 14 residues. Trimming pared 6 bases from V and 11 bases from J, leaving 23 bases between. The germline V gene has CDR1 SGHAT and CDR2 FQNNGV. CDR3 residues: CASRGNWGPEPEYF. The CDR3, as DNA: TGTGCCAGCAGGGGTAATTGGGGACCCGAACCAGAGTACTTC.

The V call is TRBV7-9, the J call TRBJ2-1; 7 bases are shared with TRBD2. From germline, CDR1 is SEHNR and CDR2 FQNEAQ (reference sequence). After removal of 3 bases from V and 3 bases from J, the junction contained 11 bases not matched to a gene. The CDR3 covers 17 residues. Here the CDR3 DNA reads TGTGCCAGCAGCTTCGCGTGGCTAGCGGACAACTACAATGAGCAGTTCTTC. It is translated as CASSFAWLADNYNEQFF.

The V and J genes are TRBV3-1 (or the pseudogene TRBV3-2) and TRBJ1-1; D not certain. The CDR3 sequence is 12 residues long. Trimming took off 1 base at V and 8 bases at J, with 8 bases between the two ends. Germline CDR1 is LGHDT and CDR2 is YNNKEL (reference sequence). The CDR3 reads CASSQVLQEAFF. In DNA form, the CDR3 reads TGTGCCAGCAGCCAAGTGCTACAAGAAGCTTTCTTT.

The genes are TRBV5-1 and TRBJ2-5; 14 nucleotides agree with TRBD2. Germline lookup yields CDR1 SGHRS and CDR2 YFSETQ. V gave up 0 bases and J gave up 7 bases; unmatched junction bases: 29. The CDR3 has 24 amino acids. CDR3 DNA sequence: TGCGCCAGCAGCTTGGGACTAGCGGGAGGGCCGTTCAAGAGACCCAGTTTCAGTAGTTTGACCCAGTACTTC. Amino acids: CASSLGLAGGPFKRPSFSSLTQYF.

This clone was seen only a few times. The CDR3 spells CAISRQGSGYGYTF. CDR3 DNA: TGTGCCATCAGTCGACAGGGAAGTGGCTATGGCTACACCTTC. The chain carries TRBV10-3 and TRBJ1-2; 7 nucleotides align to TRBD1. The CDR3 has 14 residues. With 5 bases clipped from V and 4 bases from J, the junction kept 7 bases outside the gene matches. The germline CDR1 and CDR2 sequences are ENHRY and SYGVKD.

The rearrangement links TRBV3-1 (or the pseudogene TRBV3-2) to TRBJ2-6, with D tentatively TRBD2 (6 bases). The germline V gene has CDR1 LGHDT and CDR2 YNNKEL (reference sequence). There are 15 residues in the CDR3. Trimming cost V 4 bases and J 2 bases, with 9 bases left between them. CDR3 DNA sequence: TGTGCCAGCAGCCCCGGCGGGGCTGGGGCCAACGTCCTGACTTTC. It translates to CASSPGGAGANVLTF.

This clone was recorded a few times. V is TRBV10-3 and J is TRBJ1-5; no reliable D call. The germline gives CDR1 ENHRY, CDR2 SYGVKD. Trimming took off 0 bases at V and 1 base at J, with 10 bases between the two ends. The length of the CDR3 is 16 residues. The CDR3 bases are TGTGCCATCAGTGAGTCGTTGGGGAACAGCAATCAGCCCCAGCATTTT. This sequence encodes CAISESLGNSNQPQHF.

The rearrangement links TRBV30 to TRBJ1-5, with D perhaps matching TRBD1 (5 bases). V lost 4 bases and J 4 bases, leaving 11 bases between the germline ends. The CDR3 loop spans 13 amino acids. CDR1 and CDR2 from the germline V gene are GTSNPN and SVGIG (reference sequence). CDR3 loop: CAWKGGGNQPQHF. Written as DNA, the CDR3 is TGTGCCTGGAAAGGTGGGGGGAATCAGCCCCAGCATTTT.

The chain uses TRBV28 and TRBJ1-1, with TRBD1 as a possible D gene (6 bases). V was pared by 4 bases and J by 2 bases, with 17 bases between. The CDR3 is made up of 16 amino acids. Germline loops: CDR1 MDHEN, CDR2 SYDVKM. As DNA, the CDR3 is TGTGCCAGCAGTTGGTCGGGACAAATAATAAACACTGAAGCTTTCTTT. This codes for CASSWSGQIINTEAFF. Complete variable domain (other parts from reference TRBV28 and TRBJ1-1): DVKVTQSSRYLVKRTGEKVFLECVQDMDHENMFWYRQDPGLGLRLIYFSYDVKMKEKGDIPEGYSVSREKKERFSLILESASTNQTSMYLCASSWSGQIINTEAFFGQGTRLTVV.